This T cell receptor beta chain was sequenced for a study of naive and memory T cell subsets. Study-wide points: Especially in CD8 cells, naive repertoires contained a few larger clonotypes, possibly CD45RA-re-expressing memory cells. Naive and memory repertoire findings lacked a ground truth for validation. Over 85% of naive TCR sequences appeared only once, unlike memory subsets.

Remarks on this clonotype: Its antigen is still unknown.

Both TRBC1 and TRBC2 were covered by a beta constant-region primer of two equimolar oligonucleotides. The ligated cDNA underwent four PCR rounds using SP2 and nested alpha and beta constant-region primers. TCRdb passed the UMI-ligation and nested PCR reads through MiXCR, listing each CDR3 protein once. Here the sample spans 130,000 to 150,000 distinct CDR3 sequences, approximately 15% being singletons. V was pared by 4 bases and J by 0 bases, with 7 bases of the junction left unmatched. The germline V gene encodes CDR1 SEHNR and CDR2 FQNEAQ (reference sequence). The CDR3 is 18 amino acids. The source of this sequence is a human donor in good health. This chain connects TRBV7-9 to TRBJ2-6; 9 bases are a match to TRBD1. Input material: naive CD4+ T cells from blood. CDR3 region: CASSSGTGKSSGANVLTF. In DNA, the CDR3 is TGTGCCAGCAGCTCCGGGACAGGGAAGAGCTCTGGGGCCAACGTCCTGACTTTC.